This T cell receptor beta chain derives from a study of STAT5B mutations in CD4+ large granular lymphocyte leukemia. CDR1 is SGHVS and CDR2 is FQNEAQ in the germline V gene. The CDR3 has 14 amino acids. J lost 4 bases, V lost 5 bases, and 7 bases had no gene match. Repertoires were generated with immunoSEQ multiplex PCR, while TCRdb's copy carries only in-frame clones and drops some. The table has 15,000 to 20,000 clones, roughly 83% seen once; the top ten hold about 12%. This chain uses TRBV7-8 with TRBJ1-1; 7 nucleotides match TRBD1. The sequence was collected from a human donor in good health. The specimen was CD4+ T cells from blood buffy coats. This CDR3 reads CASSGGGQFTEAFF. The DNA for the CDR3 is TGTGCCAGCAGCGGGGGGGGACAGTTCACTGAAGCTTTCTTT.